These T cell receptor beta chains were read from a single sample in a study of blood T cell repertoires in COVID-19. TCRdb's copy holds only in-frame clones and misses some; the assay was immunoSEQ multiplex PCR. Of about 130,000 clones detected, 84% appear once; the ten largest clones hold less than 15%. The material sequenced was peripheral blood. These TCRs come from a woman between 55 and 75 years old with acute or convalescent COVID-19. Both conserved end residues are part of each CDR3. D genes are given only for firm matches. Clone size is given for some rows only: seen once, a few or many times, or a class if the clone is expanded.

clone_size	v_call	j_call	d_call	cdr3_nt	cdr3_aa
-	TRBV19	TRBJ1-5	-	TGTGCCAGTAGTCCCCAGGCCCAGCTCAATCAGCCCCAGCATTTT	CASSPQAQLNQPQHF
once	TRBV12-3/TRBV12-4	TRBJ2-5	TRBD1	TGTGCCAGCAGTGGGACAGGGATAACCCAGTACTTC	CASSGTGITQYF
-	TRBV20-1	TRBJ2-1	-	TGCAGTGCTAGCCGGGGTGAGCAGTTCTTC	CSASRGEQFF
-	TRBV6-5	TRBJ1-5	-	TGTGCCAGTAGACAGGAGCACAATAGCAATCAGCCCCAGCATTTT	CASRQEHNSNQPQHF
-	TRBV19	TRBJ1-1	-	TGTGCCAGTAGGGGAGGGAACACTGAAGCTTTCTTT	CASRGGNTEAFF
-	TRBV19	TRBJ1-2	TRBD1	TGTGCCAGTAGTATGACCGGGACAGGGACGACTAACTATGGCTACACCTTC	CASSMTGTGTTNYGYTF
-	TRBV5-1	TRBJ2-4	TRBD1	TGCGCCAGCAGCTCACAGGGGAATTTGGACATTCAGTACTTC	CASSSQGNLDIQYF
-	TRBV4-1	TRBJ1-1	-	TGCGCCAGCAGCCATGACCGGGGGGGGACTGAAGCTTTCTTT	CASSHDRGGTEAFF
-	TRBV5-1	TRBJ2-7	TRBD1	TGCGCCAGCAGCCTTTGGACGTCCCGGGACAGGGTTTGGAAGGCCTACGAGCAGTACTTC	CASSLWTSRDRVWKAYEQYF
-	TRBV2	TRBJ2-2	-	TGTGCCAGCAGTGAAGGCCTAACGAACACCGGGGAGCTGTTTTTT	CASSEGLTNTGELFF
-	TRBV29-1	TRBJ2-5	-	TGCAGCGTTCGGGACTCGGGAGAGACCCAGTACTTC	CSVRDSGETQYF
-	TRBV15	TRBJ2-5	-	TGTGCCACCAGCAGCTCCGGGACTCAAGAGACCCAGTACTTC	CATSSSGTQETQYF
-	TRBV5-1	TRBJ1-3	TRBD1	TGCGCCAGCAGCCCCGGGACAGGGCCCTTCACTATCTCTGGAAACACCATATATTTT	CASSPGTGPFTISGNTIYF
-	TRBV10-3	TRBJ1-1	-	TGTGCCATCAGTGGCGGGACGAGGGATTCCACTGAAGCTTTCTTT	CAISGGTRDSTEAFF
-	TRBV7-8	TRBJ1-6	-	TGTGCCAGCAGCTCCCTCCACACAGGGCCGCCCCTCCACTTT	CASSSLHTGPPLHF
-	TRBV5-1	TRBJ1-2	-	TGCGCCAGCAGCTTGGCGGGGGCTAACTATGGCTACACCTTC	CASSLAGANYGYTF
few	TRBV10-3	TRBJ1-3	TRBD1	TGTGCCACTCAGGGACAGGTTAACTCTGGAAACACCATATATTTT	CATQGQVNSGNTIYF
once	TRBV30	TRBJ1-6	-	TGTGCCTGGAGTGTCGGGATGATAGGAAATTCACCCCTCCACTTT	CAWSVGMIGNSPLHF
-	TRBV12-2	TRBJ2-3	-	TGTGCAAGTCGCCAATCGGACAGGGGGGAGACAGATACGCAGTATTTT	CASRQSDRGETDTQYF
-	TRBV25-1	TRBJ2-4	-	TGTGCCAGCAGTGAGGGGAGTGGATGGGCCAAAAACATTCAGTACTTC	CASSEGSGWAKNIQYF
few	TRBV30	TRBJ2-7	TRBD2	TGTGCCTGGAGTCCGCTTACTAGCGGAGGACCCTACGAGCAGTACTTC	CAWSPLTSGGPYEQYF
-	TRBV12-5	TRBJ1-1	-	TGTGCTAGTGGTTTTACAGAAGACACTGAAGCTTTCTTT	CASGFTEDTEAFF
-	TRBV6-6	TRBJ1-5	TRBD1	TGTGCCAGCAGTTACGCCTCCCGGGACAGGCCCCTTCCCCAGCATTTT	CASSYASRDRPLPQHF
-	TRBV30	TRBJ2-3	-	TGTGCCTGGAGTCAGGGGATTAGCCCTAGCACAGATACGCAGTATTTT	CAWSQGISPSTDTQYF
few	TRBV10-2	TRBJ1-1	-	TGCGCCAGTAATCCGGGACTGATTATGAACACTGAAGCTTTCTTT	CASNPGLIMNTEAFF
-	TRBV19	TRBJ2-7	-	TGTGCCAGTAGCTTCGGTGGCGGCGAGCAGTACTTC	CASSFGGGEQYF
-	TRBV7-8	TRBJ1-2	-	TGTGCCAGCAGCTTAAGAGAGAGCGGCTATGGCTACACCTTC	CASSLRESGYGYTF
-	TRBV10-2	TRBJ1-3	-	TGCGCCAGCAGTGGCGGGGGAAGGCGAAACACCATATATTTT	CASSGGGRRNTIYF
few	TRBV7-9	TRBJ2-7	TRBD1	TGTGCCAGCAGTAGACAGGGCTACGAGCAGTACTTC	CASSRQGYEQYF
-	TRBV7-9	TRBJ1-1	-	TGTGCCAGCAGCCGGGAAGAGCTAGTAGCTTTCTTT	CASSREELVAFF
-	TRBV7-9	TRBJ2-1	-	TGTGCCAGCAGCCAGAGGGATGAGCAGTTCTTC	CASSQRDEQFF
few	TRBV12-1	TRBJ1-5	-	TGTGCCAACCCTCTTAGGGTACTGTGCGGGCAGCCCCAGCATTTT	CANPLRVLCGQPQHF
-	TRBV19	TRBJ1-4	TRBD1	TGTGCCAGTACCCAGGGGGGTAAGGCTAATGAAAAACTGTTTTTT	CASTQGGKANEKLFF
-	TRBV10-2	TRBJ1-1	-	TGCGCCAGCACAGGAAAAGCTAACACTGAAGCTTTCTTT	CASTGKANTEAFF
-	TRBV3-1/TRBV3-2	TRBJ2-3	TRBD2	TGTGCCAGCAGCCAAGGGCGGGGGGCTGGCACAGATACGCAGTATTTT	CASSQGRGAGTDTQYF
few	TRBV9	TRBJ1-6	-	TGTGCCAGCAGCCCGAGTGGGGGCCGTTCACCCCTCCACTTT	CASSPSGGRSPLHF
-	TRBV9	TRBJ1-6	-	TGTGCCAGCAGCGTAGGGGGGGATGCGAAATCACCCCTCCACTTT	CASSVGGDAKSPLHF
-	TRBV7-3	TRBJ1-2	-	TGTGCCAGCAGCTTAGAGGGTTCGAAAAACTATGGCTACACCTTC	CASSLEGSKNYGYTF
-	TRBV2	TRBJ1-6	-	TGTGCCAGCAGTCAGGGTGTTAGGGTGTATAATTCACCCCTCCACTTT	CASSQGVRVYNSPLHF
-	TRBV4-1	TRBJ1-1	-	TGCGCCAGCAGCCAAGACAGGAACACTGAAGCTTTCTTT	CASSQDRNTEAFF
-	TRBV2	TRBJ1-1	TRBD1	TGTGCCAGCAAAGAGACCCAGGGGGACACTGAAGCTTTCTTT	CASKETQGDTEAFF
few	TRBV30	TRBJ1-1	-	TGTGCCTGGAGTGAACAGGCGAACACTGAAGCTTTCTTT	CAWSEQANTEAFF
-	TRBV9	TRBJ1-1	TRBD1	TGTGCCAGCAGCCCCCGGACAGGGTTCAGCACTGAAGCTTTCTTT	CASSPRTGFSTEAFF
-	TRBV13	TRBJ1-1	-	TGTGCCAGCAGTCCTAAGCGGGGCATAAACACTGAAGCTTTCTTT	CASSPKRGINTEAFF
-	TRBV19	TRBJ1-5	TRBD1	TGTGCCAGCCTTCGGACAGGGGGGGTTTACGAAAGCAATCAGCCCCAGCATTTT	CASLRTGGVYESNQPQHF
-	TRBV4-1	TRBJ1-5	-	TGCGCCAGCAGCCAAGGGCAGGGATCCAATCAGCCCCAGCATTTT	CASSQGQGSNQPQHF
-	TRBV7-9	TRBJ2-2	-	TGTGCCAGCAGCCCGCCCTGGAGAACCGGGGAGCTGTTTTTT	CASSPPWRTGELFF
-	TRBV9	TRBJ2-5	-	TGTGCCAGCAGCGTAGGCTCCGGGGGAGAGACCCAGTACTTC	CASSVGSGGETQYF
-	TRBV29-1	TRBJ2-1	TRBD2	TGCAGCGTCAGCGGGGGGGGCCGGATCCGCAATGAGCAGTTCTTC	CSVSGGGRIRNEQFF
-	TRBV20-1	TRBJ1-3	TRBD1	TGCAGTGCTAGTCCTCAGGGGGCGTATGGAAACACCATATATTTT	CSASPQGAYGNTIYF